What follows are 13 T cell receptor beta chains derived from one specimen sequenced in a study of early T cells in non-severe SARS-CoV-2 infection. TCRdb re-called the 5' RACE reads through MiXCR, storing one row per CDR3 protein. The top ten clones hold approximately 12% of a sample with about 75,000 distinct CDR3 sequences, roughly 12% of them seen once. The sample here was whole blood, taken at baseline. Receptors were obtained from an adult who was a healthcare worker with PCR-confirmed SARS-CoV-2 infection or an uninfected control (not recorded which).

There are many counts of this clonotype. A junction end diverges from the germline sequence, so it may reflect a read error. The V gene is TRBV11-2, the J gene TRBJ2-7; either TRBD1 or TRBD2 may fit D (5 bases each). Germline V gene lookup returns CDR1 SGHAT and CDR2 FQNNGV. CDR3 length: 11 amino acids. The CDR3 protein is CASSSSGTEHF. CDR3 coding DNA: TGTGCCAGCAGCTCCTCTGGGACCGAGCACTTC.

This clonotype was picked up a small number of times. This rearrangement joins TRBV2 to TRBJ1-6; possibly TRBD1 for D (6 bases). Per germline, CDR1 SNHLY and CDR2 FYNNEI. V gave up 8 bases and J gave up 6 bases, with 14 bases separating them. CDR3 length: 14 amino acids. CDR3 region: CASGADRTNSPLHF. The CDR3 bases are TGTGCCAGCGGCGCCGACAGGACTAATTCACCCCTCCACTTT.

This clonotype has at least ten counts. CDR3 nucleotide sequence: TGTGCCACTCGGAGAGAAAACACCATATATTTT. Translation gives CATRRENTIYF. J is TRBJ1-3 and V is TRBV6-5; the D is unclear. This CDR3 is 11 amino acids long. Germline values: CDR1 MNHEY, CDR2 SVGAGI. Trimming pared 10 bases from V and 6 bases from J, leaving 10 bases between.

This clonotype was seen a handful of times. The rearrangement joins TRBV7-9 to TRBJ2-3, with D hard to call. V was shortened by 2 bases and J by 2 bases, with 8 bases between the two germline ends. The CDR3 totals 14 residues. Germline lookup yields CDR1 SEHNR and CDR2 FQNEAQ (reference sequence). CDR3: CASSLNSNTDTQYF. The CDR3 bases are TGTGCCAGCAGCTTAAACTCCAACACAGATACGCAGTATTTT.

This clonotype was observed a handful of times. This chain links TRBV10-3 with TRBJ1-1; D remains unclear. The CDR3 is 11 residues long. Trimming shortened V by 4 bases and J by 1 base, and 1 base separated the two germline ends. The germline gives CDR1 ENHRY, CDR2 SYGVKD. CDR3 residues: CAISANTEAFF. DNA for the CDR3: TGTGCCATCAGTGCGAACACTGAAGCTTTCTTT.

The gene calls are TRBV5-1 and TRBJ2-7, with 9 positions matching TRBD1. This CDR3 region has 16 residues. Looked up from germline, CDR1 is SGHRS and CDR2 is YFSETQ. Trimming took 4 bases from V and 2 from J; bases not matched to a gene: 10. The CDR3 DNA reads TGCGCCAGCAGCGGAGGGACAGGGTTGACTACCTACGAGCAGTACTTC. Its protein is CASSGGTGLTTYEQYF.

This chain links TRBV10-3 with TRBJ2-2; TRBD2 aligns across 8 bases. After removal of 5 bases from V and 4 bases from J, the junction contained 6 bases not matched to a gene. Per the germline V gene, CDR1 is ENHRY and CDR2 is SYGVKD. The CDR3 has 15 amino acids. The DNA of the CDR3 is TGTGCCATCAGTATGAGCGGGGGTGCCACCGGGGAGCTGTTTTTT. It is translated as CAISMSGGATGELFF.

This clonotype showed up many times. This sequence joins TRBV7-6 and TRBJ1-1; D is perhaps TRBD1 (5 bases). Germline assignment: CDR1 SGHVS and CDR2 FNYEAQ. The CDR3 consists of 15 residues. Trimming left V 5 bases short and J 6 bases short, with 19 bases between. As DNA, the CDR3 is TGTGCCAGCAGCAGAGAGACAGAAGGGCGTCCTGAAGCTTTCTTT. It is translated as CASSRETEGRPEAFF.

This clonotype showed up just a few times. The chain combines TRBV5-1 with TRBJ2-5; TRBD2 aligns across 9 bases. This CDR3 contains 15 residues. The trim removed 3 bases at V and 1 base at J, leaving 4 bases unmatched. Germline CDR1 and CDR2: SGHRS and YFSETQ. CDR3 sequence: CASSSRAGGQETQYF. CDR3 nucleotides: TGCGCCAGCAGCTCGAGAGCGGGAGGCCAAGAGACCCAGTACTTC.

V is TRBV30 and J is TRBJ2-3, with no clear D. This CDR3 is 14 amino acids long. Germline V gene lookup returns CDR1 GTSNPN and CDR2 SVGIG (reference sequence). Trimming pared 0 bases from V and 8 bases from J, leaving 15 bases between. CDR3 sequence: CAWSVPVKSGTQYF. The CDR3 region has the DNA TGTGCCTGGAGTGTACCGGTGAAATCGGGTACGCAGTATTTT.

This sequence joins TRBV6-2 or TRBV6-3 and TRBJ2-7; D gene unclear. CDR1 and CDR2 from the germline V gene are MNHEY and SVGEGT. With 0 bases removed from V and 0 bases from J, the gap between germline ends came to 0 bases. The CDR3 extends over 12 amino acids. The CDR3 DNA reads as TGTGCCAGCAGTTACTCCTCCTACGAGCAGTACTTC. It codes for CASSYSSYEQYF.

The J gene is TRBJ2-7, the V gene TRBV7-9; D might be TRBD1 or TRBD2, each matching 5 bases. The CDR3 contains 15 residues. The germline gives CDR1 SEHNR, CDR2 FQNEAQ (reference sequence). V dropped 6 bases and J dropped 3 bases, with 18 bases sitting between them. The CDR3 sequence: CASRPGGGKNYEQYF. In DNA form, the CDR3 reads TGTGCCAGCAGACCAGGTGGGGGAAAAAACTACGAGCAGTACTTC.

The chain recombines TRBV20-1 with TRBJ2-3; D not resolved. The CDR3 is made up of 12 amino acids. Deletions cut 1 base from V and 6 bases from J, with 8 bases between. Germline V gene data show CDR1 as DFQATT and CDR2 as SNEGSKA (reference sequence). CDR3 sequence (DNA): TGCAGTGCTAGAGCCATTAGCGATACGCAGTATTTT. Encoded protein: CSARAISDTQYF.